The sequence of this T cell receptor beta chain was determined in a study of cytomegalovirus exposure and HLA in healthy donors. Regarding the study as a whole: Trimming of TCR beta V- and J-genes showed a link, identified in a later analysis, to a missense DCLRE1C variant. A later analysis reportedly found fewer N-insertions in an Asian-associated ancestry cluster than the roughly 680-donor mean.

Trimming took off 2 bases at V and 4 bases at J, with 6 bases between the two ends. CDR1 is GTSNPN, CDR2 SVGIG, per germline (reference sequence). The CDR3 consists of 11 residues. With respect to this clone: Its antigen is as yet unknown.

The PCR made use of 60 Vbeta and 13 Jbeta primers. Repertoires were generated with immunoSEQ multiplex PCR, while TCRdb's copy carries only in-frame clones and drops some. The data show 120,000 to 150,000 clones, with 65% to 75% seen just once and roughly 4.7% held by the top ten. Nominal health characterized the donors when sampled, though unrecorded immune exposures were likely. The sequenced material came from PBMCs. This clonotype was sampled from a man between 60 and 75 years old in good health and CMV-seronegative. V usage is TRBV30 and J usage is TRBJ2-7; no clear D gene. The CDR3: CAWSSQYEQYF. As DNA, the CDR3 is TGTGCCTGGAGTTCCCAGTACGAGCAGTACTTC.